This T cell receptor (beta chain) was profiled in a study of control samples from healthy donors and cancer patients. Repertoires were generated with immunoSEQ multiplex PCR, while TCRdb's copy carries only in-frame clones and drops some. The sample includes roughly 150,000 clones, over 90% seen only once; the top ten take 2% to 2.5%. This TCR was recovered from a man aged 45-65 years in good health. The sequenced sample consisted of blood.

The CDR3 protein is CASSLTRDRAYEQYF. As DNA, the CDR3 is TGTGCCAGCAGTTTAACTCGGGACAGAGCCTACGAGCAGTACTTC. The rearrangement joins TRBV27 to TRBJ2-7; 7 nucleotides agree with TRBD1. Germline CDR1 and CDR2: MNHEY and SMNVEV (reference sequence). J gave up 2 bases and V 2 bases, and 6 bases lay outside the gene matches. This CDR3 contains 15 residues.